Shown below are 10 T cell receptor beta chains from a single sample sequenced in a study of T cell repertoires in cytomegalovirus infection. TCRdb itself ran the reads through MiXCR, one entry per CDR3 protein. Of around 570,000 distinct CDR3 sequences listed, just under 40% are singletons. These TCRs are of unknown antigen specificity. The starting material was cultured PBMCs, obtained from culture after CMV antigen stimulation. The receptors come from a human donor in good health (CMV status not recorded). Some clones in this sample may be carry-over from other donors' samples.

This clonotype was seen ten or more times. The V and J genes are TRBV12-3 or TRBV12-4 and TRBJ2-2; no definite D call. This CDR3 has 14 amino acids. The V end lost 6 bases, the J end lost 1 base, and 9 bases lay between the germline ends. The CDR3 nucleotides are TGTGCCAGCAGCCCCCGTCAGAACACCGGGGAGCTGTTTTTT. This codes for CASSPRQNTGELFF.

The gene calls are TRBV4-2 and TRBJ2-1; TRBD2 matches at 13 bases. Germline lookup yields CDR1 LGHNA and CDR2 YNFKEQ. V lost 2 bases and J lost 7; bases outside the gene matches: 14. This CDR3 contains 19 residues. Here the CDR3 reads CASSQSGTSGAPGRNEQFF. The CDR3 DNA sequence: TGTGCCAGCAGCCAATCCGGGACTAGCGGGGCCCCGGGACGGAATGAGCAGTTCTTC.

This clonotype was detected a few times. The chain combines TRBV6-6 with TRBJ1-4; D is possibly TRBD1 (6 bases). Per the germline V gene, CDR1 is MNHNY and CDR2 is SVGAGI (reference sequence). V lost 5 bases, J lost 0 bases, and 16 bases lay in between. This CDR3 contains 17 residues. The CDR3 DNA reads TGTGCCAGCAGTCCGACTAAAGGGGGGACAACTAATGAAAAACTGTTTTTT. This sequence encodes CASSPTKGGTTNEKLFF.

The CDR3 nucleotides read TGTGCCAGCAGCCCCGAACATTATAATTCACCCCTCCACTTT. It encodes CASSPEHYNSPLHF. V and J are TRBV6-6 and TRBJ1-6; no clear D gene. Germline V gene data show CDR1 as MNHNY and CDR2 as SVGAGI (reference sequence). The V gene lost 6 bases and the J gene lost 4 bases, with 10 bases spanning the gap. This CDR3 is 14 amino acids long.

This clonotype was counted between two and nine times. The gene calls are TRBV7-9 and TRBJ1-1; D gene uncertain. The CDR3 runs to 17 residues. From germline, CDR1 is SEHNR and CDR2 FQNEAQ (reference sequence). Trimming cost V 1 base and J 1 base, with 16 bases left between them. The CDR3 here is CASSLVYIPEKNTEAFF. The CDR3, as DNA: TGTGCCAGCAGCTTAGTGTATATCCCAGAAAAGAACACTGAAGCTTTCTTT. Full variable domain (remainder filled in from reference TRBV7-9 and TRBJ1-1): DTGVSQNPRHKITKRGQNVTFRCDPISEHNRLYWYRQTLGQGPEFLTYFQNEAQLEKSRLLSDRFSAERPKGSFSTLEIQRTEQGDSAMYLCASSLVYIPEKNTEAFFGQGTRLTVV.

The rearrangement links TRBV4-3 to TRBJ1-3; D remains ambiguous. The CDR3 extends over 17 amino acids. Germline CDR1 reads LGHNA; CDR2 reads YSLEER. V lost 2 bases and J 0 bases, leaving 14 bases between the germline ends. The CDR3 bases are TGCGCCAGCAGCCAAATCGGTCATCAGAGCTCTGGAAACACCATATATTTT. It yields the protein CASSQIGHQSSGNTIYF.

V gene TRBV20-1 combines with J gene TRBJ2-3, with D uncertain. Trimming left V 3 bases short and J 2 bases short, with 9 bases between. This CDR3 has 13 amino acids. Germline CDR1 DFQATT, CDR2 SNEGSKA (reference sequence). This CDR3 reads CSASRAATDTQYF. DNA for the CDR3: TGCAGTGCTAGCCGGGCAGCCACAGATACGCAGTATTTT.

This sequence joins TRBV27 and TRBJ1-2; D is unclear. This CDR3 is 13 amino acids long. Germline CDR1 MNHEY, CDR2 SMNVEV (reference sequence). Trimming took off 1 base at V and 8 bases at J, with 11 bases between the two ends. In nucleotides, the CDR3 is TGTGCCAGCAGTTTATACGGCAGACTGGGCTACACCTTC. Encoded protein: CASSLYGRLGYTF.

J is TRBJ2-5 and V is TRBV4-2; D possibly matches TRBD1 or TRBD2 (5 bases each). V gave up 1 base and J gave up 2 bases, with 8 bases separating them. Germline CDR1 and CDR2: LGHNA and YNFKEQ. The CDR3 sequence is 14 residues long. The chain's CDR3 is CASSQGGAQETQYF. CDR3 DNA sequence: TGTGCCAGCAGCCAAGGAGGGGCGCAAGAGACCCAGTACTTC.

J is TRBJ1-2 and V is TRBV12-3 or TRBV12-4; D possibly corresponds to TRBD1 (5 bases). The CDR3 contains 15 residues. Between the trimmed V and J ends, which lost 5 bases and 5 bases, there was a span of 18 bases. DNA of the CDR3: TGTGCCAGCAGTGAGACAATAGGGGTTAGGTATGGCTACACCTTC. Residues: CASSETIGVRYGYTF.